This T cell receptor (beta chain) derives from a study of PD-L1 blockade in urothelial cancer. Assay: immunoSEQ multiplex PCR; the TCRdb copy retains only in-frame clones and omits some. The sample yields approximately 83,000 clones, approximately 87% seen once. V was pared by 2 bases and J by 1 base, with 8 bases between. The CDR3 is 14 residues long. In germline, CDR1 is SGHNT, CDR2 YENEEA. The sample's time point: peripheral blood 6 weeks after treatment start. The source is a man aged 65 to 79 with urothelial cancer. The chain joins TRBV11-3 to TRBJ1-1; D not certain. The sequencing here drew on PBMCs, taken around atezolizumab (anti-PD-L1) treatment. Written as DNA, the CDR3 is TGTGCCAGCAGCTTATCGGGGAGGAACACTGAAGCTTTCTTT. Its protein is CASSLSGRNTEAFF.